The 14 T cell receptor beta chains below come from one sample, sequenced in a study of CD8+ T cells in alopecia areata. Extraction and reverse transcription of RNA yielded cDNA as the sequencing template. The protocol was immunoSEQ multiplex PCR, while the TCRdb copy is restricted to in-frame clones and leaves out a portion. The data show about 160,000 clones, 87% seen once. The sequencing here drew on CD8+ T cells sorted from blood, taken at week 0. These receptors were obtained from a human donor with alopecia areata.

This chain connects TRBV6-1 to TRBJ1-2; weak D call: TRBD1 (6 bases). V gave up 4 bases and J gave up 1 base, with 19 bases separating them. The length of the CDR3 is 17 residues. The V gene's germline CDR1 is MNHNS and CDR2 SASEGT. CDR3 protein: CASSVWRGPEINYGYTF. The CDR3, as DNA: TGTGCCAGCAGTGTGTGGCGGGGGCCTGAAATTAACTATGGCTACACCTTC.

This clone was recorded once. Here the CDR3 reads CASSSGLAGGQFEQYF. CDR3 DNA: TGTGCCAGCAGCTCCGGACTAGCGGGAGGGCAATTCGAGCAGTACTTC. This chain links TRBV7-9 with TRBJ2-7; TRBD2 matches at 15 bases. From germline, CDR1 is SEHNR and CDR2 FQNEAQ (reference sequence). The CDR3 is 16 amino acids. V lost 4 bases, J lost 6 bases, and 7 bases stayed unmatched.

The chain combines TRBV18 with TRBJ2-7; a possible D gene is TRBD2 (5 bases). CDR1 is KGHSH, CDR2 LQKENI, per germline. The CDR3 consists of 14 residues. Trimming took off 6 bases at V and 0 bases at J, with 12 bases between the two ends. In nucleotides, the CDR3 is TGTGCCAGCTCCGCGGGTCCTTACTCCTACGAGCAGTACTTC. Its protein product is CASSAGPYSYEQYF.

J is TRBJ1-5 and V is TRBV11-2; D possibly corresponds to TRBD1 (5 bases). The CDR3 spans 15 residues. With 1 base removed from V and 1 base from J, the gap between germline ends came to 8 bases. In germline, CDR1 is SGHAT, CDR2 FQNNGV. CDR3 coding DNA: TGTGCCAGCAGCTTAGGGGGGTGGAGCAATCAGCCCCAGCATTTT. Encoded protein: CASSLGGWSNQPQHF. Variable domain in full (rest from reference TRBV11-2 and TRBJ1-5): EAGVAQSPRYKIIEKRQSVAFWCNPISGHATLYWYQQILGQGPKLLIQFQNNGVVDDSQLPKDRFSAERLKGVDSTLKIQPAKLEDSAVYLCASSLGGWSNQPQHFGDGTRLSIL.

In DNA form, the CDR3 reads TGCAGCGTCATTGACAGGGGGCTGGCGTTCTTC. Its translation: CSVIDRGLAFF. This chain joins TRBV29-1 and TRBJ2-1; TRBD1 agrees at 10 bases. Germline loops: CDR1 SQVTM, CDR2 ANQGSEA. This CDR3 spans 11 amino acids. Trimming removed 6 bases from V and 15 bases from J; junction bases left unmatched: 8.

V gene TRBV9 combines with J gene TRBJ2-2; D unresolved. Trimming shortened V by 2 bases and J by 1 base, and 6 bases separated the two germline ends. The CDR3 extends over 14 amino acids. Germline V gives CDR1 SGDLS, CDR2 YYNGEE. CDR3 nucleotides: TGTGCCAGCAGCGTGGCAGGGAACACCGGGGAGCTGTTTTTT. Translated, it gives CASSVAGNTGELFF.

This chain connects TRBV27 to TRBJ2-2, with a possible D match to TRBD1 (5 bases). Germline values: CDR1 MNHEY, CDR2 SMNVEV (reference sequence). This CDR3 region has 16 residues. The ends were cut back, 2 bases at V and 1 base at J, with 11 bases in the middle. The CDR3: CASSLGQGGNTGELFF. The CDR3 nucleotides are TGTGCCAGCAGTTTAGGGCAGGGTGGGAACACCGGGGAGCTGTTTTTT.

The chain employs TRBV2 and TRBJ1-4; D gene uncertain. Trimming removed 4 bases at V and 4 bases at J, with 10 bases between. The germline gives CDR1 SNHLY, CDR2 FYNNEI. This CDR3 is 14 amino acids long. In nucleotides, the CDR3 is TGTGCCAGCAGTGCGGGCATCCTTAATGAAAAACTGTTTTTT. It translates to CASSAGILNEKLFF.

The rearrangement joins TRBV2 to TRBJ2-1; no clear D. This CDR3 region has 13 residues. Germline lookup yields CDR1 SNHLY and CDR2 FYNNEI. V shed 4 bases and J shed 5 bases, with 9 bases lying between them. DNA of the CDR3: TGTGCCAGCAGTGCGACCACCAACAATGAGCAGTTCTTC. Its protein is CASSATTNNEQFF.

This clone was counted a single time. CDR3 in DNA: TGCAGCGTTGAAGACCTCTATGGCTACACCTTC. The encoded protein is CSVEDLYGYTF. The chain has TRBV29-1 and TRBJ1-2; D is unresolved. V lost 0 bases and J lost 4, with 3 bases in between. Germline V gene lookup returns CDR1 SQVTM and CDR2 ANQGSEA. The CDR3 has 11 residues.

The gene calls are TRBV5-1 and TRBJ1-4; maybe TRBD1 (5 bases). CDR1 SGHRS and CDR2 YFSETQ come from the germline V gene. This CDR3 region has 15 residues. Deletions cut 9 bases from V and 4 bases from J, with 19 bases between. CDR3 DNA sequence: TGCGCCATCAACTTGGCCAGGGAAGGTAATGAAAAACTGTTTTTT. It is translated as CAINLAREGNEKLFF.

This chain connects TRBV18 to TRBJ2-3; D might be TRBD2 (6 bases). Trimming cost V 5 bases and J 0 bases, with 15 bases left between them. Germline V gene sequence: CDR1 KGHSH, CDR2 LQKENI. The length of the CDR3 is 16 residues. As DNA, the CDR3 is TGTGCCAGCTCAGCGGGGCGAAGACCTAGCACAGATACGCAGTATTTT. Translated, it gives CASSAGRRPSTDTQYF.

The J gene is TRBJ1-1, the V gene TRBV27, with D tentatively TRBD1 (5 bases). Trimming took off 1 base at V and 5 bases at J, with 11 bases between the two ends. The CDR3 runs to 14 residues. Germline CDR1 and CDR2: MNHEY and SMNVEV (reference sequence). The CDR3 loop reads CASSLYGGGTEAFF. The CDR3 DNA reads TGTGCCAGCAGTTTATATGGGGGGGGGACTGAAGCTTTCTTT.

This chain connects TRBV7-8 to TRBJ2-1, with 9 nucleotides matching TRBD2. Per the germline V gene, CDR1 is SGHVS and CDR2 is FQNEAQ. V gave up 3 bases and J gave up 4 bases; unmatched junction bases: 4. There are 15 residues in the CDR3. CDR3 residues: CASSFGTSTYNEQFF. CDR3 sequence (DNA): TGTGCCAGCAGCTTCGGGACTAGCACGTACAATGAGCAGTTCTTC.